This T cell receptor (beta chain) was captured by sequencing in a study of response to subunit inactivated influenza vaccine. Study outcomes and limitations: Few new T cells, the authors suggested, are recruited by each seasonal influenza vaccination.

This clonotype was detected a few times. Its target is unknown. TCRdb passed the RT-PCR reads through MiXCR, listing each CDR3 protein once. This sample carries around 500,000 distinct CDR3 sequences, 10% to 11% of them seen once, and the ten largest clones take roughly 12%. The trim removed 5 bases at V and 5 bases at J, leaving 6 bases unmatched. The CDR3 is made up of 15 amino acids. Germline V gives CDR1 LGHDT, CDR2 YNNKEL (reference sequence). The source is a man aged 50 to 60 who received an inactivated influenza vaccine. The sequences come from PBMCs from blood, collected roughly 6 weeks after vaccination. J is TRBJ1-6 and V is TRBV3-1, with 7 positions matching TRBD1. The CDR3 loop is CASSYRGQDNSPLHF. In DNA form, the CDR3 reads TGTGCCAGCAGCTACCGCGGACAGGATAATTCACCCCTCCACTTT.